This TCR beta chain emerged from a study of STAT5B mutations in CD4+ large granular lymphocyte leukemia. The wider study: Among healthy donors, a particular HLA allele went with more CDR3 'QG' motifs.

Study conclusions and caveats: Main leukemic clonotypes were patient-specific, but roughly 26% appeared at low frequency elsewhere.

In the case of this clone: The antigen remains undetermined.

In the source study's methods: Productive clonotypes were detectable down to 2.59 x 10-5 frequency. Clones were read by immunoSEQ multiplex PCR, and TCRdb kept only the in-frame ones, dropping some. Clonal size and the V and J genes are those of that table, whereas D and trimming came from the DNA. Of tens of thousands of clones listed, 65% to 85% are singletons. Specimen: CD4+ T cells from blood buffy coats. The TCR sequence derives from a human donor in good health.

The CDR3 here is CASRTPGLAGGEQFF. CDR3 DNA: TGTGCCAGCAGGACACCGGGACTAGCGGGAGGTGAGCAGTTCTTC. The gene calls are TRBV6-1 and TRBJ2-1; 15 bases agree with TRBD2. CDR1 and CDR2 from the germline V gene are MNHNS and SASEGT. The CDR3 totals 15 residues. The J segment lost 9 bases and the V segment lost 6 bases, leaving 6 bases of the junction unmatched.